The 13 T cell receptor beta chains listed next were all sequenced from one sample in a study of cytomegalovirus exposure and HLA in healthy donors. The PCR employed 60 Vbeta primers together with 13 Jbeta primers. Only in-frame clones appear in the TCRdb table, and some are missing; sequencing was by immunoSEQ multiplex PCR. The repertoire has around 100,000 clones, approximately 80% of them found once; the top ten carry 2.5%. Sequencing was carried out using PBMCs. These receptors were taken from a woman aged 18-29 years in good health and CMV-seronegative.

The gene calls are TRBV7-9 and TRBJ2-3; 10 nucleotides line up with TRBD2. The V gene's germline CDR1 is SEHNR and CDR2 FQNEAQ (reference sequence). The CDR3 consists of 15 residues. V lost 5 bases and J lost 2; bases outside the gene matches: 4. The CDR3 is CASSLTSGVTDTQYF. As DNA, the CDR3 is TGTGCCAGCAGCCTAACTAGCGGGGTCACAGATACGCAGTATTTT.

The count of this clone is one. This chain joins TRBV28 and TRBJ1-2, with D possibly TRBD1 on 6 matching bases. The CDR3 spans 13 residues. CDR1 is MDHEN, CDR2 SYDVKM, per germline. Trimming took off 7 bases at V and 5 bases at J, with 14 bases between the two ends. CDR3 nucleotide sequence: TGTGCCAGCACCTTCGGACAGTCTTATGGCTACACCTTC. As protein: CASTFGQSYGYTF.

This rearrangement joins TRBV13 to TRBJ2-2, with D possibly TRBD2 on 5 matching bases. CDR3 size: 18 residues. V lost 2 bases, J lost 1 base, and 17 bases lay in between. Germline V lookup: CDR1 PRHDT, CDR2 FYEKMQ (reference sequence). The CDR3 region is CASSLRVWGEGNTGELFF. The CDR3 DNA reads as TGTGCCAGCAGCTTAAGAGTATGGGGAGAAGGGAACACCGGGGAGCTGTTTTTT.

This clone is a singleton in its sample. This chain connects TRBV7-6 to TRBJ1-1; D unresolved. Germline CDR1 and CDR2: SGHVS and FNYEAQ. The CDR3 length is 17 residues. V lost 4 bases and J 0 bases, leaving 18 bases between the germline ends. CDR3 sequence: CASSSNPSGIMNTEAFF. CDR3 in DNA: TGTGCCAGCAGCTCCAATCCTTCGGGGATCATGAACACTGAAGCTTTCTTT.

V is TRBV27 and J is TRBJ1-4; 8 bases are shared with TRBD1. With 5 bases clipped from V and 0 bases from J, the junction kept 23 bases outside the gene matches. The germline gives CDR1 MNHEY, CDR2 SMNVEV (reference sequence). The length of the CDR3 is 22 residues. The CDR3: CASSPRTGTYAVPFATNEKLFF. For the CDR3, the DNA is TGTGCCAGCAGTCCTAGGACAGGGACATACGCAGTCCCCTTTGCAACTAATGAAAAACTGTTTTTT.

The chain is built from TRBV7-8 and TRBJ1-1; TRBD1 aligns across 9 bases. The CDR3 has 17 residues. CDR1 SGHVS and CDR2 FQNEAQ come from the germline V gene. The V gene end was trimmed by 7 bases and the J gene end by 0 bases; junction bases not matched to a gene: 12. The CDR3 DNA follows: TGTGCCAGCACTCCGGGACAGGGTCTTACAATGAACACTGAAGCTTTCTTT. Translation gives CASTPGQGLTMNTEAFF.

V is TRBV5-4 and J is TRBJ1-1; TRBD1 is a possible D gene (5 bases). The CDR3 extends over 15 amino acids. The V end lost 4 bases, the J end lost 3 bases, and 16 bases lay between the germline ends. Germline values: CDR1 SGHNT, CDR2 YYREEE (reference sequence). The CDR3 reads CASSRWPGSDTEAFF. The CDR3 DNA sequence: TGTGCCAGCAGCCGTTGGCCAGGGTCGGACACTGAAGCTTTCTTT.

This clone came up a few times. The V call is TRBV5-1, the J call TRBJ1-1, with 8 bases aligning to TRBD1. Germline V gives CDR1 SGHRS, CDR2 YFSETQ. Trimming at V came to 5 bases and at J to 5 bases, leaving 5 bases not matched to a gene. This CDR3 comprises 13 residues. CDR3 bases: TGCGCCAGCAGACTAACAGGGGGAACTGAAGCTTTCTTT. It codes for CASRLTGGTEAFF.

V usage is TRBV7-9 and J usage is TRBJ1-2, with D unclear. CDR3 length: 13 residues. Germline V CDR1 and CDR2: SEHNR, FQNEAQ (reference sequence). V was shortened by 3 bases and J by 7 bases, with 12 bases between the two germline ends. The CDR3 bases are TGTGCCAGCAGCTTCCTACAAGAGGGTGGCTACACCTTC. Translation: CASSFLQEGGYTF.

This chain joins TRBV9 and TRBJ2-1; TRBD1 might be the D (5 bases). The CDR3 totals 15 residues. Trimming shortened V by 4 bases and J by 2 bases, and 13 bases separated the two germline ends. Germline lookup yields CDR1 SGDLS and CDR2 YYNGEE. The CDR3 coding sequence is TGTGCCAGCAGCCTCGCCCAGGGAACCTACAATGAGCAGTTCTTC. The encoded protein is CASSLAQGTYNEQFF.

The chain employs TRBV28 and TRBJ1-1; possibly TRBD1 for D (5 bases). This CDR3 is built from 14 residues. The V and J ends lost 4 bases and 3 bases respectively, with 12 bases between them. Germline assignment: CDR1 MDHEN and CDR2 SYDVKM. CDR3 protein: CASSSGGGYTEAFF. The CDR3 nucleotides read TGTGCCAGCAGTTCCGGGGGGGGGTACACTGAAGCTTTCTTT.

This clone was picked up many times. The chain combines TRBV4-1 with TRBJ2-6; D unresolved. Germline V gene lookup returns CDR1 MGHRA and CDR2 YSYEKL. Trimming left V 0 bases short and J 1 base short, with 10 bases between. CDR3 size: 17 residues. The CDR3 here is CASSQEQFPSGANVLTF. The CDR3 DNA reads TGCGCCAGCAGCCAAGAACAGTTCCCTTCTGGGGCCAACGTCCTGACTTTC.

This chain joins TRBV7-2 and TRBJ1-2; 8 nucleotides agree with TRBD1. The CDR3 length is 17 residues. Unmatched junction bases numbered 9, after V lost 0 bases and J lost 3 bases. Germline values: CDR1 SGHTA, CDR2 FQGNSA. The CDR3 nucleotides read TGTGCCAGCAGCTTAGCCGGCAGGGGGCGGGTTGACTATGGCTACACCTTC. Its translation is CASSLAGRGRVDYGYTF.